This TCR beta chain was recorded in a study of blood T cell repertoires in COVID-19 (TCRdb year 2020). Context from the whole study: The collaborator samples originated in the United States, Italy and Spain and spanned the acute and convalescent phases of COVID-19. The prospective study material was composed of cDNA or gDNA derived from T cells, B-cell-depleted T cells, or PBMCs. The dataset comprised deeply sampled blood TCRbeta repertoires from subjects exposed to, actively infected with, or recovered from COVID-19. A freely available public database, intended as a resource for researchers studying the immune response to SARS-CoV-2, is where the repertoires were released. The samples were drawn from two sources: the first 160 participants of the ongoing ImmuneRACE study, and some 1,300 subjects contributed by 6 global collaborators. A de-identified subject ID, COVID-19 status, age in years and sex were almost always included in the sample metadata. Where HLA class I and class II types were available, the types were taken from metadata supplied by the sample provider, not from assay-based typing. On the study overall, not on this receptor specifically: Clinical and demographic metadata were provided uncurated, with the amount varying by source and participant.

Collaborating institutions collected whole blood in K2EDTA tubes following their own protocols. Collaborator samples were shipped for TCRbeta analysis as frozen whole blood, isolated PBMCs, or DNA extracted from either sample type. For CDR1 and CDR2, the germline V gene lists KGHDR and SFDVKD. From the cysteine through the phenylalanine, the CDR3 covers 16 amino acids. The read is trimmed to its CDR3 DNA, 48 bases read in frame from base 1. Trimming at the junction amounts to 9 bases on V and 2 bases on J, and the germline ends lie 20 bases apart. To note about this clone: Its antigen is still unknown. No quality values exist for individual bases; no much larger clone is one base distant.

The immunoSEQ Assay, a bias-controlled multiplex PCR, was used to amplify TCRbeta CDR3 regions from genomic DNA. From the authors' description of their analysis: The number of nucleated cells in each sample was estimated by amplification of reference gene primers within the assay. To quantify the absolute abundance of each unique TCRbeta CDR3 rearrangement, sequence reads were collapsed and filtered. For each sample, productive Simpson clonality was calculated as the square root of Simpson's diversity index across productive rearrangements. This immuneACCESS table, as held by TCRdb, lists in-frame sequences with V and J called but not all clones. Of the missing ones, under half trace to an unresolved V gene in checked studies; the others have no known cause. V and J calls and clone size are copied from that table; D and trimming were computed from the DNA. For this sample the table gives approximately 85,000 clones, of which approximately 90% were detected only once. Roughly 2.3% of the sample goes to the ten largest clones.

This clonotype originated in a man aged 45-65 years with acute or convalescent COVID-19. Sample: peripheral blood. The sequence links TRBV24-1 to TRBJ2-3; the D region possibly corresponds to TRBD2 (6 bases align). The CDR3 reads CATGANRRGHTDTQYF. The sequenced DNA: TGTGCCACCGGGGCCAATAGGCGGGGCCACACAGATACGCAGTATTTT.